A selection of T cell receptor beta chains follows, all from one sample in a study of identical twins' blood T cells. Each CDR3 protein is one row after TCRdb ran MiXCR on the 5' RACE reads. The table includes roughly 380,000 distinct CDR3 sequences, about 28% detected once. Sequenced sample: PBMCs. The receptors derive from a woman aged 18 to 50 in good health. CDR3s include the opening cysteine and the closing phenylalanine or tryptophan.

J	V	CDR3
TRBJ2-1	TRBV20-1	CSARETHEQFF
TRBJ1-3	TRBV20-1	CSASSVGNTIYF
TRBJ1-3	TRBV5-1	CASSPGQRGNTIYF
TRBJ1-6	TRBV19	CASRWDRGLSSPLHF
TRBJ1-1	TRBV6-2/TRBV6-3	CASSWGYTEAFF
TRBJ2-7	TRBV5-4	CASSFSGTSYEQYF
TRBJ1-5	TRBV20-1	CSARRSLTDQPQHF
TRBJ2-7	TRBV6-2/TRBV6-3	CASRRDLSSYEQYF
TRBJ2-3	TRBV20-1	CSAELAGVWEDTQYF
TRBJ1-3	TRBV7-9	CAYQEFSGNTIYF
TRBJ2-2	TRBV10-3	CAISGPGELFF
TRBJ2-7	TRBV7-8	CASSPGGQLSSYEQYF
TRBJ2-7	TRBV29-1	CSVEGGISYEQYF
TRBJ2-2	TRBV9	CASSFRAGPNTGELFF
TRBJ2-7	TRBV11-2	CASSLQVYEQYF
TRBJ1-5	TRBV6-6	CASSYLGQGLKPQHF
TRBJ1-1	TRBV29-1	CSVAQAVEKAFF
TRBJ1-3	TRBV20-1	CSARDLGQGFNTIYF
TRBJ2-1	TRBV7-6	CASSPIAGGPRNEQFF
TRBJ1-5	TRBV27	CASSPRVSNQPQHF
TRBJ2-3	TRBV20-1	CSAGLAESTDTQYF
TRBJ2-3	TRBV19	CASSISGRTDTQYF
TRBJ1-1	TRBV7-2	CASSFTPDRGTEAFF
TRBJ1-1	TRBV4-3	CASSQDQWQGGTEAFF
TRBJ2-7	TRBV20-1	CSGATKYEQYF
TRBJ1-1	TRBV29-1	CSVDAGWDTEAFF
TRBJ2-7	TRBV5-6	CASSPSPGTSYEQYF
TRBJ2-1	TRBV6-2/TRBV6-3	CASKSSGANEQFF
TRBJ2-2	TRBV19	CATSKIFGANTGELFF
TRBJ2-2	TRBV6-6	CASRDPDWLFF
TRBJ1-1	TRBV2	CASTDGARFGAFF
TRBJ2-5	TRBV3-1	CASRQRGRAPETQYF
TRBJ1-1	TRBV6-5	CATLQKTEAFF
TRBJ1-2	TRBV2	CAGGTAWAYGYTF
TRBJ2-7	TRBV2	CASTGRRQYF
TRBJ2-3	TRBV5-1	CASSSSRTSVTDTQYF
TRBJ1-1	TRBV29-1	CSVAGTGPNTEAFF
TRBJ1-2	TRBV29-1	CSVAQGNYGYTF
TRBJ1-1	TRBV29-1	CSVRDRGSTEAFF
TRBJ1-2	TRBV6-5	CASSYSAQGALVRGYTF
TRBJ2-7	TRBV20-1	CSARPQAGAYEQYF
TRBJ2-5	TRBV20-1	CSARARGLRQETQYF
TRBJ2-1	TRBV7-2	CASTFLLAGRAHNEQFF
TRBJ1-1	TRBV7-9	CASSLGEWVNTEAFF
TRBJ1-5	TRBV4-1	CASSSTESNQPQHF
TRBJ2-7	TRBV2	CASRRTSVYEQYF
TRBJ2-7	TRBV11-2	CASSLERMSYEQYF
TRBJ1-2	TRBV20-1	CSVREGHVNYGYTF
TRBJ2-7	TRBV3-1	CASSQLPPRSPSYEQYF
TRBJ2-7	TRBV20-1	CSARVLQGYEQYF
TRBJ1-5	TRBV4-3	CASSQDSGANQPQHF
TRBJ2-2	TRBV11-1	CASSLLLAENTGELFF
TRBJ1-2	TRBV4-3	CASSQEIMSGQLYGYTF
TRBJ1-2	TRBV3-1	CASSQGGGPGYTF
TRBJ2-5	TRBV11-2	CASSLGTSGGYQETQYF
TRBJ1-1	TRBV7-2	CASIIQGWNTEAFF
TRBJ2-3	TRBV3-1	CASSSDSATDTQYF
TRBJ2-2	TRBV13	CASSLLPPRELFF
TRBJ2-1	TRBV9	CASSSSVTANEQFF
TRBJ2-2	TRBV11-3	CASSGYRGLLGELFF